The 5 T cell receptor beta chains reported below all come from one sample, sequenced in a study of blood T cell repertoires in COVID-19. Libraries were prepared by immunoSEQ multiplex PCR; TCRdb keeps only in-frame clonotypes and omits some of them. The sample yields fewer than 150,000 clones, approximately 90% seen once. The specimen was peripheral blood. These receptors all stem from a woman at least 80 years old with acute or convalescent COVID-19.

The chain carries TRBV7-6 and TRBJ1-3; 7 nucleotides agree with TRBD1. Trimming at V came to 3 bases and at J to 2 bases, leaving 4 bases not matched to a gene. The CDR3 runs 15 residues. From germline, CDR1 is SGHVS and CDR2 FNYEAQ. The CDR3: CASSFYTGAGNTIYF. The CDR3 nucleotides are TGTGCCAGCAGCTTTTACACAGGGGCTGGAAACACCATATATTTT.

This clone was picked up a small number of times. The chain recombines TRBV2 with TRBJ2-5; weak D call: TRBD1 (6 bases). The CDR3 spans 15 residues. V gave up 7 bases and J gave up 1 base, with 16 bases separating them. CDR1 and CDR2 from the germline V gene are SNHLY and FYNNEI. The CDR3 protein is CASTIQQGPQETQYF. DNA for the CDR3: TGTGCCAGCACCATCCAACAGGGCCCCCAAGAGACCCAGTACTTC.

The chain links TRBV6-5 to TRBJ2-6; 7 nucleotides match TRBD1. Germline values: CDR1 MNHEY, CDR2 SVGAGI. J gave up 2 bases and V 7 bases, and 5 bases lay outside the gene matches. The CDR3 contains 15 residues. The CDR3 region is CASNPTGAGANVLTF. As DNA, the CDR3 is TGTGCCAGCAATCCTACAGGGGCTGGGGCCAACGTCCTGACTTTC.

This clone has only one observation. Because the CDR3 is missing its conserved closing phenylalanine or tryptophan, this is likely a read error. V gene TRBV19 combines with J gene TRBJ1-1; TRBD1 is a possible D gene (5 bases). This CDR3 is 13 amino acids long. Per the germline V gene, CDR1 is LNHDA and CDR2 is SQIVND (reference sequence). V lost 3 bases and J lost 3, with 8 bases in between. The CDR3 DNA reads TGTGCCAGTAGTATTAGGGGTTACACTGAAGCTTTCCTT. Translating gives CASSIRGYTEAFL.

CDR3 bases: TGTGCCAGCAGTACTGGAGGGGACAGGGGGTACTTC. Its translation: CASSTGGDRGYF. The rearrangement uses TRBV2 and TRBJ2-5; 10 positions match TRBD1. This CDR3 comprises 12 residues. Losses at the gene ends were 5 bases for V and 13 bases for J; bases not matched to a gene: 7. CDR1 SNHLY and CDR2 FYNNEI come from the germline V gene.